The clone carrying this TCR beta chain was detected once. Germline-derived CDR1 and CDR2 are MNHNS and SASEGT. Trimming removed 0 bases at V and 8 bases at J, with 25 bases between. This CDR3 has 19 residues. Method: immunoSEQ multiplex PCR; TCRdb's copy keeps in-frame clones and lacks some. The data hold about 400,000 clones, with about nine tenths observed a single time. These data belong to a study of blood T cell repertoires in COVID-19. Study information: Sites in the United States, Italy and Spain provided acute and convalescent COVID-19 samples. The analysed material was cDNA or gDNA that came from T cells, B-cell-depleted T cells, or PBMCs.

The V call is TRBV6-1, the J call TRBJ1-4; D not resolved. This clonotype was obtained from a woman aged 25 to 45 with active or convalescent COVID-19. Sequenced: peripheral blood. DNA of the CDR3: TGTGCCAGCAGTGAAGCTGAACCCCCGACATTTGCAATTGCGGAAAAACTGTTTTTT. Residues: CASSEAEPPTFAIAEKLFF.